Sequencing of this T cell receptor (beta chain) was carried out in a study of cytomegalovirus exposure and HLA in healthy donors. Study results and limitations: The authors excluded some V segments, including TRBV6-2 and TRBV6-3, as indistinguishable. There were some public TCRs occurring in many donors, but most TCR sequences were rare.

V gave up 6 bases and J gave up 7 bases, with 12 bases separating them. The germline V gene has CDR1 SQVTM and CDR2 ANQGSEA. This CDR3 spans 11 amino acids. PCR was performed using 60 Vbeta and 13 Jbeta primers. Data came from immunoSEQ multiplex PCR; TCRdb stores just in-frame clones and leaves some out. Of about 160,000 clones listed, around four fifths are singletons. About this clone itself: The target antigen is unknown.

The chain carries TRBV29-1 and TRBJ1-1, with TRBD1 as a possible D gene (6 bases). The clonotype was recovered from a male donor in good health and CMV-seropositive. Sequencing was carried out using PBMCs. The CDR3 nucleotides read TGCAGCGTGGGGGCCCAAGATGAAGCTTTCTTT. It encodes CSVGAQDEAFF.